Presented here are 6 T cell receptor beta chains from one specimen sequenced in a study of T cells after yellow fever vaccination. MiXCR, applied by TCRdb to the 5' RACE reads, yields one record per CDR3 protein. The data contain about 360,000 distinct CDR3 sequences, 6.2% of them singletons. The sample consisted of PBMCs, taken 5 days after the yellow fever booster vaccination. The receptor source for this set is a man younger than 45 who received the YFV17D yellow fever vaccine.

Ten or more counts support this clonotype. This rearrangement joins TRBV7-2 to TRBJ2-1; D gene ambiguous. This CDR3 comprises 12 residues. Germline V gives CDR1 SGHTA, CDR2 FQGNSA. V lost 1 base and J 10 bases, leaving 8 bases between the germline ends. The CDR3 DNA reads as TGTGCCAGCAGCTTAGGACTCGAGGAGCAGTTCTTC. Amino acids: CASSLGLEEQFF.

V and J are TRBV2 and TRBJ1-5; D might be TRBD1 (5 bases). Trimming removed 7 bases at V and 2 bases at J, with 27 bases between. In germline, CDR1 is SNHLY, CDR2 FYNNEI. The CDR3 runs 19 residues. The CDR3 DNA reads as TGTGCCAGCAATCCCCGGGGGTTCCTGAGGGGACCCGGCAATCAGCCCCAGCATTTT. This encodes CASNPRGFLRGPGNQPQHF. Variable domain in full (rest from reference TRBV2 and TRBJ1-5): EPEVTQTPSHQVTQMGQEVILRCVPISNHLYFYWYRQILGQKVEFLVSFYNNEISEKSEIFDDQFSVERPDGSNFTLKIRSTKLEDSAMYFCASNPRGFLRGPGNQPQHFGDGTRLSIL.

The chain couples TRBV20-1 to TRBJ2-1, with a weak D call TRBD1 (6 bases). The germline V gene has CDR1 DFQATT and CDR2 SNEGSKA (reference sequence). Trimming stripped 4 bases from V and 0 bases from J, with 16 bases between. The CDR3 contains 16 residues. The CDR3 reads CSAKIHRAPSYNEQFF. The DNA for the CDR3 is TGCAGTGCTAAGATTCACAGGGCTCCCTCCTACAATGAGCAGTTCTTC.

This clonotype was observed a few times. The rearrangement joins TRBV7-2 to TRBJ2-4, with D unclear. Germline V gives CDR1 SGHTA, CDR2 FQGNSA. This CDR3 is built from 15 residues. The germline V and J ends were trimmed by 2 bases and 6 bases, with 14 bases remaining between them. DNA for the CDR3: TGTGCCAGCAGCTTACGGGTAGCCGGCACAAACATTCAGTACTTC. As protein: CASSLRVAGTNIQYF.

This clonotype came up many times. V gene TRBV7-8 combines with J gene TRBJ2-7, with D possibly matching TRBD1 (6 bases). V lost 8 bases and J 0 bases, leaving 14 bases between the germline ends. This CDR3 contains 14 residues. Germline CDR1 SGHVS, CDR2 FQNEAQ. In DNA, the CDR3 is TGTGCCAGCGGGTTTCAGGGGAGCTCCTACGAGCAGTACTTC. Translating gives CASGFQGSSYEQYF.

This clonotype was seen ten or more times. The J gene is TRBJ2-5, the V gene TRBV7-2, with 7 bases identical to TRBD2. Trimming cost V 4 bases and J 3 bases; bases outside gene matches: 2. CDR1 and CDR2 (germline): SGHTA, FQGNSA. The CDR3 totals 13 residues. In DNA form, the CDR3 reads TGTGCCAGCAGCTGGGGGACTAAAGAGACCCAGTACTTC. This codes for CASSWGTKETQYF.